The TCR beta chain described here comes from a study of molecular identifiers for immune sequencing clone quantification. Study at large: RNA from 20,000 or 100,000 naive CD8 cells was split five ways in replicates, with four sequenced.

As to this clonotype: The antigen remains undetermined.

CDR1 and CDR2 from the germline V gene are MGHRA and YSYEKL. Trimming shortened V by 1 base and J by 4 bases, and 10 bases separated the two germline ends. The CDR3 length is 14 residues. Previously described methods and listed TCR primers were employed for the bulk TCR libraries. Each CDR3 protein is one row after TCRdb ran MiXCR on the PCR reads. The data hold 400,000 to 600,000 distinct CDR3 sequences, with 25% observed a single time. Study outcomes and limitations: Clones above 20 RNA copies held over 98% of effector molecules, under 1% in naive cells. Amid around 900,000 naive cells, spiked Jurkat TCR RNA from one cell was reportedly still detectable.

The sequenced material came from naive CD8+ T cells from blood, with Jurkat cell RNA spiked in. Subset reported: FACS-sorted CD8+CD4-CCR7+CD45RA+ naive T cells. This sequence joins TRBV4-1 and TRBJ2-5; D is unclear. This receptor was identified in a human donor in good health. Some libraries in this study had Jurkat cell RNA spiked in. Here the CDR3 reads CASSQAGLAETQYF. CDR3 nucleotides: TGCGCCAGCAGCCAAGCGGGCCTCGCAGAGACCCAGTACTTC.